This T cell receptor beta chain was identified in a study of T cell changes during pregnancy in multiple sclerosis. CDR3 length equals 14 residues. Germline CDR1 is SGHRS and CDR2 is YFSETQ. The ends lost 2 bases at V and 7 bases at J; junction bases unmatched: 4. Sequenced by immunoSEQ multiplex PCR; TCRdb stores in-frame clones only, minus some. The sample carries over 50,000 clones, roughly nine tenths recorded once. The sample was CD4+ T cells from peripheral blood mononuclear cells, taken in the third trimester of pregnancy. The chain joins TRBV5-1 to TRBJ1-4; TRBD1 agrees at 8 bases. The TCR was taken from a female donor with multiple sclerosis, enrolled in a pregnancy study. In DNA, the CDR3 is TGCGCCAGCAGCTTAGGACAGGGAGGTGAAAAACTGTTTTTT. Amino acids: CASSLGQGGEKLFF.